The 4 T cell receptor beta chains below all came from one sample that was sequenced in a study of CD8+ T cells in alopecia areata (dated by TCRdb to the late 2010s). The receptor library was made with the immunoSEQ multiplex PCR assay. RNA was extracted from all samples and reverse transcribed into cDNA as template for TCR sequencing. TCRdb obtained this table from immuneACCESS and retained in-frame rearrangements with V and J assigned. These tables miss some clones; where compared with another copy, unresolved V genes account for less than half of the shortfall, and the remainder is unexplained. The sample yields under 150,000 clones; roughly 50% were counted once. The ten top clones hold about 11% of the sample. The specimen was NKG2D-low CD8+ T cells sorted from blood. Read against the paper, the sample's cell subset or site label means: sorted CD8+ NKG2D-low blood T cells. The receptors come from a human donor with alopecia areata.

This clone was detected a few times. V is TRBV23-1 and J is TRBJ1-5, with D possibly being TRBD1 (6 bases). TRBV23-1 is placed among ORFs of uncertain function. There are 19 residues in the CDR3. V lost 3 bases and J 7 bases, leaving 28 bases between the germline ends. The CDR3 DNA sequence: TGCGCCAGCAGTCACCCGACTCAGGGGATCAAACTAGACGAGCAGCCCCAGCATTTT. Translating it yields CASSHPTQGIKLDEQPQHF.

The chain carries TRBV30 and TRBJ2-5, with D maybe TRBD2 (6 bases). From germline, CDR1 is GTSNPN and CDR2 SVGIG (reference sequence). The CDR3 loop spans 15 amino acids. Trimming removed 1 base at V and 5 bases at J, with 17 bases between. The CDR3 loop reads CAWSDPDYSWETQYF. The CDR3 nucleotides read TGTGCCTGGAGTGACCCGGACTACTCATGGGAGACCCAGTACTTC.

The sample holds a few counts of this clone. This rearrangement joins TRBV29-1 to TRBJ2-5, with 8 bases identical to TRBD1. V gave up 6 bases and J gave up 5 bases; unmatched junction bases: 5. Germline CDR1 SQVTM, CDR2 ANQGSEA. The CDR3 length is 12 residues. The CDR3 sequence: CSVVTGVETQYF. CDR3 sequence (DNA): TGCAGCGTGGTGACAGGGGTTGAGACCCAGTACTTC.

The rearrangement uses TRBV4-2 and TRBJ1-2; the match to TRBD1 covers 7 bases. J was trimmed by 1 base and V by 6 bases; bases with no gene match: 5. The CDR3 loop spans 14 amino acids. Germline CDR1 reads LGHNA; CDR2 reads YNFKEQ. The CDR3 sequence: CASSTGDLNYGYTF. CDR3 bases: TGTGCCAGCAGTACAGGGGACCTTAACTATGGCTACACCTTC.